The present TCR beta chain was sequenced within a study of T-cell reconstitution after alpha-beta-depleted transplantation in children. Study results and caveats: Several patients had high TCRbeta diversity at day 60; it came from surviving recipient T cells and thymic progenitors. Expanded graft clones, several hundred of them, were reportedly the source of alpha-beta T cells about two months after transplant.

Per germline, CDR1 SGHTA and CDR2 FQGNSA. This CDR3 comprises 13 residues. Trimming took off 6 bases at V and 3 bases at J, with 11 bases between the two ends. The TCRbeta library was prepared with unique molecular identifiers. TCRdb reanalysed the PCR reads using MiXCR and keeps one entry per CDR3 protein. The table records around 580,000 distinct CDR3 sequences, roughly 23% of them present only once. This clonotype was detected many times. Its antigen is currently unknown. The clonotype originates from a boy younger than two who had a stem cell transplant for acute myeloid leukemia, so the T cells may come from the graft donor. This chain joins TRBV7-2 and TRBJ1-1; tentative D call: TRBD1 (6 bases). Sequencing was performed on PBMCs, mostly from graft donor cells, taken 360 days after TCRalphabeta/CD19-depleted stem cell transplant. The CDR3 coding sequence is TGTGCCAGCAGGACAGGTGGAGACACTGAAGCTTTCTTT. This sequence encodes CASRTGGDTEAFF.